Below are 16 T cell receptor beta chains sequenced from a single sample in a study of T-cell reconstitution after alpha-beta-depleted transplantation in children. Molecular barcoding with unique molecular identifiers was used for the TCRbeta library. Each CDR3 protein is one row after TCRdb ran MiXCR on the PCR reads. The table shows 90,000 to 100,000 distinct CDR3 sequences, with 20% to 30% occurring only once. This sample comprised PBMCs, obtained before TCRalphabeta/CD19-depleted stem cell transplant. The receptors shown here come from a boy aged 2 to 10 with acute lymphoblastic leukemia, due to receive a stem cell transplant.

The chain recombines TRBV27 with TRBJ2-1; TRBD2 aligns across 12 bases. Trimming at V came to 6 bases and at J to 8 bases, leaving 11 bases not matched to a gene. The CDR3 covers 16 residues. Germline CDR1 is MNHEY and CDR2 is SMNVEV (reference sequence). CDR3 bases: TGTGCCAGCAGCCCTACGACTAGCGGGAGAGTGGATGAGCAGTTCTTC. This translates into CASSPTTSGRVDEQFF.

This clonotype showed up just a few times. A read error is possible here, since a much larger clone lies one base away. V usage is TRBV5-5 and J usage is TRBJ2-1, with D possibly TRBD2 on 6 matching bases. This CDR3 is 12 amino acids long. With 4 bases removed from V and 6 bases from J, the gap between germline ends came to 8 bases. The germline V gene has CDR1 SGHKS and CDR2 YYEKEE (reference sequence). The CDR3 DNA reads TGTGCCAGCAGCCGGGACTTCAATGAGCAGTTCTTC. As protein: CASSRDFNEQFF.

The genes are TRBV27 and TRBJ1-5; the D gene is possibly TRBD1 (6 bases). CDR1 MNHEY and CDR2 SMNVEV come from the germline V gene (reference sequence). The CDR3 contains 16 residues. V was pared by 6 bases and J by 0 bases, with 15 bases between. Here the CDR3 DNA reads TGTGCCAGCAGGCCACAGGGCTTTAGTAGCAATCAGCCCCAGCATTTT. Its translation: CASRPQGFSSNQPQHF.

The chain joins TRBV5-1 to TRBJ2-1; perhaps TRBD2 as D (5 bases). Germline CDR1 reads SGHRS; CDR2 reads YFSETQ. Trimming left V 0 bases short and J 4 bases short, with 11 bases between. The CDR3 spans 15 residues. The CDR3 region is CASSLDSTGYNEQFF. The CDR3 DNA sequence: TGCGCCAGCAGCTTGGATTCGACGGGATACAATGAGCAGTTCTTC. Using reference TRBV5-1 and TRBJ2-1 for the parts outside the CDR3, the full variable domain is KAGVTQTPRYLIKTRGQQVTLSCSPISGHRSVSWYQQTPGQGLQFLFEYFSETQRNKGNFPGRFSGRQFSNSRSEMNVSTLELGDSALYLCASSLDSTGYNEQFFGPGTRLTVL.

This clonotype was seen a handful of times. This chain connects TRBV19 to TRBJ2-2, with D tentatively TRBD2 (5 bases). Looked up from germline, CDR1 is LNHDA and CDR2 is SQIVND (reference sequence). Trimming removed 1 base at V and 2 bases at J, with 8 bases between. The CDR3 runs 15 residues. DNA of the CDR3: TGTGCCAGTAGTATAGGGCTAGCTAACACCGGGGAGCTGTTTTTT. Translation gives CASSIGLANTGELFF.

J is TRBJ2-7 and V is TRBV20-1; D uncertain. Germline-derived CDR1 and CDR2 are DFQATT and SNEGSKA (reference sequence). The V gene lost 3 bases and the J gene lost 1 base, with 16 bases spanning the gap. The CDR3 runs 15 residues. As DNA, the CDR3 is TGCAGTGCTAGCCCGCCGGGTTGGGAATCCTACGAGCAGTACTTC. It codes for CSASPPGWESYEQYF.

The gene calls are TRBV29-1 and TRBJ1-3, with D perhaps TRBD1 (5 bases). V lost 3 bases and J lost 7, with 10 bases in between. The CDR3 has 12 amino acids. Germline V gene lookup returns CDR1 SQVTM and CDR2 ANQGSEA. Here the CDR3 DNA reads TGCAGCGTTGAGACAGACTCGAACACCATATATTTT. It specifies CSVETDSNTIYF.

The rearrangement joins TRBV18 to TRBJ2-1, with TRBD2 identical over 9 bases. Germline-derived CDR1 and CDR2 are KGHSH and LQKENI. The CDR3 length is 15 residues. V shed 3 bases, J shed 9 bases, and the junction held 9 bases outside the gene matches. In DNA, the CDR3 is TGTGCCAGCTCACCTTTAGCGGGAGTTGAGGGTGAGCAGTTCTTC. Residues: CASSPLAGVEGEQFF. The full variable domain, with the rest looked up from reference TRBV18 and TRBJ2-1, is NAGVMQNPRHLVRRRGQEARLRCSPMKGHSHVYWYRQLPEEGLKFMVYLQKENIIDESGMPKERFSAEFPKEGPSILRIQQVVRGDSAAYFCASSPLAGVEGEQFFGPGTRLTVL.

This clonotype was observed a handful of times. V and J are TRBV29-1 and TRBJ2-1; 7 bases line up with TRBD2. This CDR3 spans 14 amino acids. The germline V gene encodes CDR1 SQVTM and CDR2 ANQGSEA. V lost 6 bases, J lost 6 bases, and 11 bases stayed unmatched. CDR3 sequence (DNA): TGCAGCGTCCGAGGCGGGAGTCGAGTCAATGAGCAGTTCTTC. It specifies CSVRGGSRVNEQFF.

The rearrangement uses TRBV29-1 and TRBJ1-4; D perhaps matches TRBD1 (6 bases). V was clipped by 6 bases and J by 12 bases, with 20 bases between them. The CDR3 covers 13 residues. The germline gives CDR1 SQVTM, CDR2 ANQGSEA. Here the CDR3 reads CSVRQDGSAELFF. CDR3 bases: TGCAGCGTGCGACAGGACGGGTCCGCGGAACTGTTTTTT.

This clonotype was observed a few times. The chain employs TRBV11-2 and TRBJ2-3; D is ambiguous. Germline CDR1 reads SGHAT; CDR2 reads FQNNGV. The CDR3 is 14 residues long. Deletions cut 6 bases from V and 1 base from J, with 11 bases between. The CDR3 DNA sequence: TGTGCCAGCAGTTTCGTGTGGGGCACAGATACGCAGTATTTT. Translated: CASSFVWGTDTQYF.

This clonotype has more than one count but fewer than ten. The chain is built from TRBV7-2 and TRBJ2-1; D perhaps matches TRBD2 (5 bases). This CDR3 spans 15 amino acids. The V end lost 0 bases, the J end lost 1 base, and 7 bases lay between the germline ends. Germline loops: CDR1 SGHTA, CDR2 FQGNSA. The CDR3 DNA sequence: TGTGCCAGCAGCTTAGCAGCGGCGTCCTACAATGAGCAGTTCTTC. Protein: CASSLAAASYNEQFF.

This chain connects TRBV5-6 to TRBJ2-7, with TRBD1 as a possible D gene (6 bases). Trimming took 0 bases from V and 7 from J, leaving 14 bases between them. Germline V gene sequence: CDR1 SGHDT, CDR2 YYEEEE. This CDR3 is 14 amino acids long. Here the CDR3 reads CASSLDTRGWEQYF. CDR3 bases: TGTGCCAGCAGCTTGGACACCAGGGGTTGGGAGCAGTACTTC.

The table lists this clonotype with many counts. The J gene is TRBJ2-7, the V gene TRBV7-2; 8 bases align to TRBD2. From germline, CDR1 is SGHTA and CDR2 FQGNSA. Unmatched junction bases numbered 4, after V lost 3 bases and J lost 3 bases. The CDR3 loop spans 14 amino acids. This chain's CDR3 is CASSFSGKLYEQYF. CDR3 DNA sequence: TGTGCCAGCAGCTTTAGCGGGAAGCTCTACGAGCAGTACTTC.

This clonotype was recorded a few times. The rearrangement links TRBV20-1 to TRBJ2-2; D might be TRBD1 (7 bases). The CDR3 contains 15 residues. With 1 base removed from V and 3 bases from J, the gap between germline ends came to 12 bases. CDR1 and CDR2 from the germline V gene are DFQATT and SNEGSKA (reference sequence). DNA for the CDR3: TGCAGTGCTAGAGGGAGGGGACAGTACACCGGGGAGCTGTTTTTT. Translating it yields CSARGRGQYTGELFF.

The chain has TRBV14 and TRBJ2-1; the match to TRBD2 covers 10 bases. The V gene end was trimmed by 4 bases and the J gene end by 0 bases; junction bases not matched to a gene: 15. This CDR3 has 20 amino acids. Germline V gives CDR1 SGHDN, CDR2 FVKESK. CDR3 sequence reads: CASSLQKGLAEGSSYNEQFF. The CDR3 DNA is TGTGCCAGCAGCCTCCAGAAAGGACTAGCGGAGGGGTCCTCCTACAATGAGCAGTTCTTC.